Given below is one T cell receptor (beta chain) in context. Its antigen is not identified. The V end lost 1 base, the J end lost 7 bases, and 9 bases lay between the germline ends. Per the germline V gene, CDR1 is SGHDN and CDR2 is FVKESK. This CDR3 is built from 13 residues. Sequencing used immunoSEQ multiplex PCR; TCRdb keeps in-frame clones, though not all of them. Among over 90,000 clones listed, roughly nine tenths were seen once. The data stem from a study of graft-versus-host responses after intestinal transplantation. Overall study context: Multivisceral, liver-intestinal, or isolated intestinal transplants were given to recipients.

Study results and limitations: Patients who carried graft-donor T cell macrochimerism also had high graft-versus-host to host-versus-graft clonal ratios in their allografts. Early post-transplant HvG declines tracked with peak circulating GvH clone levels.

This sequence originates from a human donor who received an intestinal transplant. Material: unstimulated CD8+ T cells sorted from spleen or lymph node cells, obtained before intestinal transplant. V is TRBV14 and J is TRBJ2-3, with D possibly being TRBD2 (5 bases). This CDR3 reads CASSQGRYNTQYF. In DNA, the CDR3 is TGTGCCAGCAGCCAAGGGAGGTATAATACGCAGTATTTT. The whole variable domain, filled in from reference TRBV14 and TRBJ2-3, reads EAGVTQFPSHSVIEKGQTVTLRCDPISGHDNLYWYRRVMGKEIKFLLHFVKESKQDESGMPNNRFLAERTGGTYSTLKVQPAELEDSGVYFCASSQGRYNTQYFGPGTRLTVL.